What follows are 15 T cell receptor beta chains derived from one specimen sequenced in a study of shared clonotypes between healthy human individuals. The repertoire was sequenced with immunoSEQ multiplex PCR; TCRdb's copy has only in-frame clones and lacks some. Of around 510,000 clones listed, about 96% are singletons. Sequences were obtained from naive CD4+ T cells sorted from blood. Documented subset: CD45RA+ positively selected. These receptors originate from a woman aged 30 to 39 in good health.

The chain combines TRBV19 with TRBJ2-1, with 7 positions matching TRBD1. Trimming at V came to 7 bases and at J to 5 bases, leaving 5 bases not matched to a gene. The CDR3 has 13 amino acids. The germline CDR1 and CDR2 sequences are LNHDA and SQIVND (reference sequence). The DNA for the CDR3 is TGTGCCAGTACCAGACAGGGCAACAATGAGCAGTTCTTC. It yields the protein CASTRQGNNEQFF.

CDR3 nucleotide sequence: TGTGCCACCAGCAGAGCACGCCTTGAGGCAGGGCAACAAGAGACCCAGTACTTC. This encodes CATSRARLEAGQQETQYF. J is TRBJ2-5 and V is TRBV15, with D possibly TRBD1 on 5 matching bases. The CDR3 spans 18 residues. V lost 1 base, J lost 2 bases, and 20 bases lay in between. The germline V gene encodes CDR1 LNHNV and CDR2 YYDKDF (reference sequence).

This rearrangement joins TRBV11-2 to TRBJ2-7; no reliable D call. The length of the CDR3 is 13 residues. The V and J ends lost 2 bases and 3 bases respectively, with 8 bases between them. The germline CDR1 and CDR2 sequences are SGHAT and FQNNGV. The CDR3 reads CASSLRADYEQYF. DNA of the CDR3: TGTGCCAGCAGCTTAAGGGCAGACTACGAGCAGTACTTC.

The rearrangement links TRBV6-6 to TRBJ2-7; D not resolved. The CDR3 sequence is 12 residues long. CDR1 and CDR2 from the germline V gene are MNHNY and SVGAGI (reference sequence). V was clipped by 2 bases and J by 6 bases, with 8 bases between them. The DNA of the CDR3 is TGTGCCAGCAGTTACGTTTCAAGCGAGCAGTACTTC. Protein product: CASSYVSSEQYF.

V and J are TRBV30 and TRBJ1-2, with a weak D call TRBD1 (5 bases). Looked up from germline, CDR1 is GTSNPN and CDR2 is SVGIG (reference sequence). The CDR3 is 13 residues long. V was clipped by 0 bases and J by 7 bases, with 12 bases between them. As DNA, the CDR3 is TGTGCCTGGAGTGTACGTAGGGGCGGTGGCTACACCTTC. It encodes CAWSVRRGGGYTF. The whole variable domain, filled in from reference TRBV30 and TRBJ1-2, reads SQTIHQWPATLVQPVGSPLSLECTVEGTSNPNLYWYRQAAGRGLQLLFYSVGIGQISSEVPQNLSASRPQDRQFILSSKKLLLSDSGFYLCAWSVRRGGGYTFGSGTRLTVV.

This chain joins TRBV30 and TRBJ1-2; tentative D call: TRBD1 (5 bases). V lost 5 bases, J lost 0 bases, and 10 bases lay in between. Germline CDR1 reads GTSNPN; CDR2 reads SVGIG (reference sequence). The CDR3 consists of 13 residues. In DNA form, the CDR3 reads TGTGCCTGGGGGTTGGGGGCTAACTATGGCTACACCTTC. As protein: CAWGLGANYGYTF.

CDR3 sequence reads: CASSQAGLGSYNEQFF. Here the CDR3 DNA reads TGCGCCAGCAGCCAAGCCGGGCTGGGGAGCTACAATGAGCAGTTCTTC. V and J are TRBV4-1 and TRBJ2-1, with D possibly TRBD2 on 5 matching bases. Per germline, CDR1 MGHRA and CDR2 YSYEKL. The CDR3 spans 16 residues. V lost 1 base and J 3 bases, leaving 13 bases between the germline ends.

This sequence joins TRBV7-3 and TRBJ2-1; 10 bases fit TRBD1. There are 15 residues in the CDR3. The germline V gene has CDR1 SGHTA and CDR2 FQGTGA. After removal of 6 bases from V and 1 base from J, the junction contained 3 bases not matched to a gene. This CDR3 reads CASSAGQGSYNEQFF. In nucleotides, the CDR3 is TGTGCCAGCAGTGCGGGACAGGGGTCCTACAATGAGCAGTTCTTC.

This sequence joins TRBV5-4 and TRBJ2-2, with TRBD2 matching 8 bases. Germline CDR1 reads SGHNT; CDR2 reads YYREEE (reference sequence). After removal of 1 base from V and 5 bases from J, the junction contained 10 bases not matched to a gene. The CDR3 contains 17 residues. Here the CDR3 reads CASSLIGRAINTGELFF. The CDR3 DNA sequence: TGTGCCAGCAGCTTGATCGGGAGGGCCATTAATACCGGGGAGCTGTTTTTT.

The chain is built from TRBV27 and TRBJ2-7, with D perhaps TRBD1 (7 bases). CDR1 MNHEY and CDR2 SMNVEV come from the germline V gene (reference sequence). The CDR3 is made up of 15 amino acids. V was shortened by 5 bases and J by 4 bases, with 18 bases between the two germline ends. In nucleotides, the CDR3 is TGTGCCAGCAGTAGGGGACAGATAGCGGTGTACGAGCAGTACTTC. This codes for CASSRGQIAVYEQYF.

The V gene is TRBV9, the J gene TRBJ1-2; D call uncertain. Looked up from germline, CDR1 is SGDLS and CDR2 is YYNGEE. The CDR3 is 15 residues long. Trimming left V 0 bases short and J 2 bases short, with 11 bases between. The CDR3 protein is CASSVAPTENYGYTF. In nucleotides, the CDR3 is TGTGCCAGCAGCGTAGCTCCAACAGAGAACTATGGCTACACCTTC. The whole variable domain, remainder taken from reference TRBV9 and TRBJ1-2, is DSGVTQTPKHLITATGQRVTLRCSPRSGDLSVYWYQQSLDQGLQFLIQYYNGEERAKGNILERFSAQQFPDLHSELNLSSLELGDSALYFCASSVAPTENYGYTFGSGTRLTVV.

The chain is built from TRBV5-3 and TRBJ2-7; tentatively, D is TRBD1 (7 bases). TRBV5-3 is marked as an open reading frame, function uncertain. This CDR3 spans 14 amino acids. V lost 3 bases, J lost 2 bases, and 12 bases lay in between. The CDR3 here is CARSWGDSPYEQYF. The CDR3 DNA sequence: TGTGCCAGAAGCTGGGGGGACAGTCCCTACGAGCAGTACTTC.

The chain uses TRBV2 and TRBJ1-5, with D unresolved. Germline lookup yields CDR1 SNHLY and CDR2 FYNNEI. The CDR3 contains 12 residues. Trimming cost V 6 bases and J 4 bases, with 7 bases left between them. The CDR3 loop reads CASSERNQPQHF. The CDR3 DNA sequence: TGTGCCAGCAGCGAACGTAATCAGCCCCAGCATTTT.

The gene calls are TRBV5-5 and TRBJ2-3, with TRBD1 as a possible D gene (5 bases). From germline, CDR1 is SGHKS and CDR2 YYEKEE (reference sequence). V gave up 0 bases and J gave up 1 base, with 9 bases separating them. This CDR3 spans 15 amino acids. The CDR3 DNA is TGTGCCAGCAGCTTGGGACAGTCTCGCACAGATACGCAGTATTTT. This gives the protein CASSLGQSRTDTQYF.

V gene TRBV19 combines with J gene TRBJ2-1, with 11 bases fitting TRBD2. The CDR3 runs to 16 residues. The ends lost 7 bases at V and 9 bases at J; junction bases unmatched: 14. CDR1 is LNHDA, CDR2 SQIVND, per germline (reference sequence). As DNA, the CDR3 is TGTGCCAGTAATGGCGGTCCGGCTAGCGGGAGGATTGAGCAGTTCTTC. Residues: CASNGGPASGRIEQFF.